What follows are 15 T cell receptor beta chains derived from one specimen sequenced in a study of shared clonotypes between healthy human individuals. Sequenced by immunoSEQ multiplex PCR; TCRdb stores in-frame clones only, minus some. The data show fewer than 550,000 clones, approximately 79% seen once. Sequencing used PBMCs. These receptors were collected from a woman in her thirties or forties in good health. Some clones in this sample may be carry-over from other donors' samples.

CDR3: CASSEALQGGEKLFF. Here the CDR3 DNA reads TGTGCCAGCAGTGAAGCGCTACAGGGCGGTGAAAAACTGTTTTTT. The chain combines TRBV2 with TRBJ1-4, with D perhaps TRBD1 (6 bases). V lost 0 bases to trimming and J lost 7 bases, with 12 bases between them. In germline, CDR1 is SNHLY, CDR2 FYNNEI. The CDR3 loop spans 15 amino acids.

This sequence joins TRBV6-5 and TRBJ2-5; D remains unclear. The CDR3 length is 12 residues. Per the germline V gene, CDR1 is MNHEY and CDR2 is SVGAGI. V was trimmed by 7 bases and J by 5 bases, leaving 11 bases between them. CDR3 sequence: CASTSSGETQYF. The DNA for the CDR3 is TGTGCCAGCACCTCGTCCGGGGAGACCCAGTACTTC.

The chain has TRBV5-8 and TRBJ2-5; the match to TRBD1 covers 10 bases. V lost 4 bases to trimming and J lost 1 base; unmatched junction nucleotides: 10. The CDR3 totals 17 residues. CDR1 and CDR2 from the germline V gene are SGHTS and YDEGEE. The CDR3 here is CASSPGQGGVVQETQYF. The CDR3 DNA sequence: TGTGCCAGCAGCCCTGGACAGGGGGGGGTGGTCCAAGAGACCCAGTACTTC. The whole variable domain, filled in from reference TRBV5-8 and TRBJ2-5, reads EAGVTQSPTHLIKTRGQQATLRCSPISGHTSVYWYQQALGLGLQFLLWYDEGEERNRGNFPPRFSGRQFPNYSSELNVNALELEDSALYLCASSPGQGGVVQETQYFGPGTRLLVL.

This sequence joins TRBV5-6 and TRBJ1-4; D ambiguous. The V gene lost 0 bases and the J gene lost 8 bases, with 11 bases spanning the gap. The V gene's germline CDR1 is SGHDT and CDR2 YYEEEE. The CDR3 consists of 14 residues. CDR3 in DNA: TGTGCCAGCAGCTTGGCCCCCGTCGGAGAAAAACTGTTTTTT. Protein sequence: CASSLAPVGEKLFF.

The chain is built from TRBV19 and TRBJ1-4; D gene unclear. CDR3 size: 13 residues. With 3 bases removed from V and 7 bases from J, the gap between germline ends came to 9 bases. From germline, CDR1 is LNHDA and CDR2 SQIVND (reference sequence). CDR3 in DNA: TGTGCCAGTAGTATCGGTTGGAGTGAAAAACTGTTTTTT. Translated, it gives CASSIGWSEKLFF.

The chain recombines TRBV7-8 with TRBJ1-2; D might be TRBD1 (5 bases). CDR1 and CDR2 (germline): SGHVS, FQNEAQ. This CDR3 is built from 13 residues. V lost 2 bases and J 6 bases, leaving 10 bases between the germline ends. The DNA for the CDR3 is TGTGCCAGCAGCTTAACGTTGGGGGATGGCTACACCTTC. Translated, it gives CASSLTLGDGYTF.

The V gene is TRBV13, the J gene TRBJ1-2; D remains unclear. The ends were cut back, 3 bases at V and 0 bases at J, with 8 bases in the middle. This CDR3 comprises 14 residues. Germline values: CDR1 PRHDT, CDR2 FYEKMQ (reference sequence). This chain's CDR3 is CASSFDTTNYGYTF. The CDR3 DNA reads as TGTGCCAGCAGCTTTGACACCACTAACTATGGCTACACCTTC.

CDR3 protein: CSVTEGIGNQPQHF. The CDR3 DNA reads TGCAGCGTTACTGAGGGGATCGGCAATCAGCCCCAGCATTTT. The chain has TRBV29-1 and TRBJ1-5; D is possibly TRBD1 (5 bases). V lost 5 bases to trimming and J lost 2 bases, with 13 bases between them. The germline V gene has CDR1 SQVTM and CDR2 ANQGSEA. The CDR3 spans 14 residues.

The rearrangement joins TRBV6-1 to TRBJ2-7; D is perhaps TRBD2 (5 bases). The germline V gene has CDR1 MNHNS and CDR2 SASEGT. The CDR3 contains 15 residues. V lost 2 bases and J lost 4, with 15 bases in between. DNA of the CDR3: TGTGCCAGCAGTGAATTGAAGGGAGAGGCTTACGAGCAGTACTTC. This encodes CASSELKGEAYEQYF.

The J gene is TRBJ2-5, the V gene TRBV9; D is unresolved. The CDR3 extends over 14 amino acids. V was cut by 0 bases and J by 0 bases, with 6 bases left in between. Germline loops: CDR1 SGDLS, CDR2 YYNGEE. The CDR3 DNA reads TGTGCCAGCAGCGTAGGGGCAAACCAAGAGACCCAGTACTTC. Translating it yields CASSVGANQETQYF.

This clone was seen only a few times. The CDR3 protein is CASSLKAWSAEAFF. The DNA of the CDR3 is TGTGCCAGCAGCTTGAAGGCCTGGTCCGCTGAAGCTTTCTTT. This chain connects TRBV5-4 to TRBJ1-1; D remains unclear. Germline loops: CDR1 SGHNT, CDR2 YYREEE (reference sequence). With 1 base removed from V and 6 bases from J, the gap between germline ends came to 13 bases. This CDR3 has 14 amino acids.

The gene calls are TRBV7-2 and TRBJ2-1; 7 bases match TRBD1. The CDR3 totals 14 residues. Per the germline V gene, CDR1 is SGHTA and CDR2 is FQGNSA. The junction had 8 bases not matched to a gene; V was cut back by 6 bases and J by 6 bases. CDR3 amino acids: CASRLTQGPNEQFF. Written as DNA, the CDR3 is TGTGCCAGCAGACTAACACAGGGGCCCAATGAGCAGTTCTTC.

For this clone: Other DNA sequences in the same sample also yield this CDR3. The genes are TRBV5-1 and TRBJ2-3, with a weak D call TRBD2 (6 bases). Germline V gives CDR1 SGHRS, CDR2 YFSETQ. V lost 0 bases and J lost 0, with 8 bases in between. The CDR3 runs to 15 residues. The CDR3 sequence is CASSLDGTSTDTQYF. The CDR3 DNA reads as TGCGCCAGCAGCTTGGATGGGACTAGCACAGATACGCAGTATTTT.

Note on this clone: Other DNA sequences of this sample code for an identical CDR3. The chain employs TRBV18 and TRBJ2-2; TRBD2 matches 10 bases. Germline V gives CDR1 KGHSH, CDR2 LQKENI. The J segment lost 0 bases and the V segment lost 6 bases, leaving 4 bases of the junction unmatched. The CDR3 extends over 16 amino acids. The CDR3 coding sequence is TGTGCCAGCTCTCCCGGGACTAGCGCGAACACCGGGGAGCTGTTTTTT. Protein sequence: CASSPGTSANTGELFF.

The V call is TRBV4-2, the J call TRBJ2-3; no clear D gene. V lost 0 bases to trimming and J lost 9 bases, with 10 bases between them. Germline V gene sequence: CDR1 LGHNA, CDR2 YNFKEQ. The CDR3 spans 13 residues. The CDR3 DNA reads as TGTGCCAGCAGCCAAGATAAAGGGCAGACGCAGTATTTT. This encodes CASSQDKGQTQYF.